Following are 30 T cell receptor beta chains from one sample sequenced in a study of blood T cell repertoires in COVID-19. Measured with immunoSEQ multiplex PCR; TCRdb has only the in-frame clones, and not every one. The sample has 310,000 or so clones, roughly 87% seen once. Material: PBMCs or T cells enriched from blood (not recorded which). The receptor set was obtained from a woman under 30 who had recovered from COVID-19.

V usage is TRBV6-5 and J usage is TRBJ1-5; D perhaps matches TRBD1 (6 bases). The CDR3 contains 14 residues. Germline CDR1 is MNHEY and CDR2 is SVGAGI. Trimming removed 4 bases at V and 1 base at J, with 8 bases between. The CDR3 loop is CASSSQGSNQPQHF. In nucleotides, the CDR3 is TGTGCCAGCAGTTCTCAGGGGAGCAATCAGCCCCAGCATTTT.

This clone was seen a few times. V gene TRBV5-1 combines with J gene TRBJ1-3; D might be TRBD1 (6 bases). CDR3 length equals 16 residues. V was clipped by 4 bases and J by 0 bases, with 14 bases between them. Germline CDR1 is SGHRS and CDR2 is YFSETQ. CDR3 nucleotides: TGCGCCAGCAGCCTGGGGACGACAGGCTCTGGAAACACCATATATTTT. This encodes CASSLGTTGSGNTIYF.

In this sample, this clone turned up many times. V gene TRBV5-6 combines with J gene TRBJ2-2; TRBD1 matches at 10 bases. V shed 1 base, J shed 8 bases, and the junction held 5 bases outside the gene matches. The germline gives CDR1 SGHDT, CDR2 YYEEEE. The CDR3 is 15 residues long. In nucleotides, the CDR3 is TGTGCCAGCAGCTTGACGGGACAGGGGATTGGGGAGCTGTTTTTT. Protein product: CASSLTGQGIGELFF.

Only a few counts were recorded for this clone. This chain links TRBV19 with TRBJ1-5; D perhaps matches TRBD1 (5 bases). CDR3 length equals 15 residues. V was trimmed by 6 bases and J by 2 bases, leaving 14 bases between them. Germline values: CDR1 LNHDA, CDR2 SQIVND (reference sequence). CDR3 sequence: CASSLGGGGNQPQHF. The DNA of the CDR3 is TGTGCCAGTAGCCTGGGGGGGGGTGGCAATCAGCCCCAGCATTTT.

The rearrangement joins TRBV2 to TRBJ2-5, with D maybe TRBD1 (6 bases). This CDR3 comprises 14 residues. Germline values: CDR1 SNHLY, CDR2 FYNNEI. Trimming removed 7 bases from V and 2 bases from J, with 14 bases in between. As DNA, the CDR3 is TGTGCCAGCACCATAACAGGGTATCAAGAGACCCAGTACTTC. Amino acids: CASTITGYQETQYF.

V gene TRBV28 combines with J gene TRBJ2-7, with D perhaps TRBD2 (7 bases). The germline gives CDR1 MDHEN, CDR2 SYDVKM. Deletions cut 7 bases from V and 0 bases from J, with 19 bases between. The CDR3 length is 16 residues. Here the CDR3 DNA reads TGTGCCAGCAACGACGTAAGGGGGGAGGGCTCCTACGAGCAGTACTTC. This translates into CASNDVRGEGSYEQYF.

This rearrangement joins TRBV7-2 to TRBJ1-1; 9 bases align to TRBD1. V was clipped by 4 bases and J by 4 bases; unmatched bases: 4. This CDR3 has 14 amino acids. Per germline, CDR1 SGHTA and CDR2 FQGNSA. CDR3 residues: CASSSDRGITEAFF. The CDR3 coding sequence is TGTGCCAGCAGCTCCGACAGGGGGATCACTGAAGCTTTCTTT.

J is TRBJ2-1 and V is TRBV6-5; 8 bases match TRBD2. Trimming removed 8 bases from V and 4 bases from J; junction bases left unmatched: 10. There are 15 residues in the CDR3. In germline, CDR1 is MNHEY, CDR2 SVGAGI. For the CDR3, the DNA is TGTGCCAGCTCGGGGGGGCGGAGTGGGTACAATGAGCAGTTCTTC. Translating it yields CASSGGRSGYNEQFF.

This chain connects TRBV4-1 to TRBJ1-1, with TRBD1 as a possible D gene (5 bases). The CDR3 has 15 amino acids. V was pared by 0 bases and J by 3 bases, with 11 bases between. The germline V gene has CDR1 MGHRA and CDR2 YSYEKL. CDR3 bases: TGCGCCAGCAGCCAAGATAGCAGGGCCTACACTGAAGCTTTCTTT. Its protein is CASSQDSRAYTEAFF.

The J gene is TRBJ1-5, the V gene TRBV28; D remains ambiguous. From germline, CDR1 is MDHEN and CDR2 SYDVKM. The V gene lost 6 bases and the J gene lost 2 bases, with 11 bases spanning the gap. This CDR3 comprises 14 residues. For the CDR3, the DNA is TGTGCCAGCAGCCCCCATGGAGGCAATCAGCCCCAGCATTTT. It is translated as CASSPHGGNQPQHF.

The chain recombines TRBV7-3 with TRBJ2-2, with D possibly being TRBD2 (6 bases). In germline, CDR1 is SGHTA, CDR2 FQGTGA. The CDR3 sequence is 16 residues long. The V end lost 1 base, the J end lost 0 bases, and 9 bases lay between the germline ends. The CDR3 here is CASSLSGGTNTGELFF. CDR3 nucleotide sequence: TGTGCCAGCAGCTTAAGTGGGGGGACGAACACCGGGGAGCTGTTTTTT. The full variable domain, in which reference TRBV7-3 and TRBJ2-2 provide the parts outside the CDR3, is GAGVSQTPSNKVTEKGKYVELRCDPISGHTALYWYRQSLGQGPEFLIYFQGTGAADDSGLPNDRFFAVRPEGSVSTLKIQRTERGDSAVYLCASSLSGGTNTGELFFGEGSRLTVL.

The rearrangement uses TRBV28 and TRBJ2-1, with TRBD2 identical over 8 bases. This CDR3 region has 16 residues. After removal of 4 bases from V and 5 bases from J, the junction contained 10 bases not matched to a gene. Germline loops: CDR1 MDHEN, CDR2 SYDVKM. DNA for the CDR3: TGTGCCAGCAGTTCCCCAGCGGGGGCCCTAAACAATGAGCAGTTCTTC. Its translation: CASSSPAGALNNEQFF.

This clone was observed once. The genes are TRBV7-3 and TRBJ2-6, with a possible D match to TRBD1 (5 bases). CDR1 is SGHTA and CDR2 is FQGTGA in the germline V gene. V shed 6 bases and J shed 0 bases, with 9 bases lying between them. This CDR3 region has 15 residues. The CDR3 here is CASSPGFSGANVLTF. DNA for the CDR3: TGTGCCAGCAGTCCAGGGTTCTCTGGGGCCAACGTCCTGACTTTC.

The chain is built from TRBV5-1 and TRBJ2-3; 8 bases line up with TRBD2. This CDR3 contains 18 residues. V lost 4 bases to trimming and J lost 0 bases; unmatched junction nucleotides: 13. CDR1 is SGHRS and CDR2 is YFSETQ in the germline V gene. CDR3 region: CASSRPGGLGKSTDTQYF. The DNA of the CDR3 is TGCGCCAGCAGCCGACCGGGGGGGCTGGGGAAGAGCACAGATACGCAGTATTTT.

This clone occurred once. This sequence joins TRBV7-3 and TRBJ1-1; D uncertain. Germline CDR1 reads SGHTA; CDR2 reads FQGTGA. The CDR3 runs 13 residues. Trimming took off 4 bases at V and 1 base at J, with 7 bases between the two ends. CDR3 residues: CASSSTPNTEAFF. CDR3 sequence (DNA): TGTGCCAGCAGCTCGACACCGAACACTGAAGCTTTCTTT.

The chain combines TRBV4-3 with TRBJ2-2; 10 positions agree with TRBD2. This CDR3 contains 16 residues. In germline, CDR1 is LGHNA, CDR2 YSLEER. The V segment lost 4 bases and the J segment 6 bases; nucleotides outside the gene matches: 8. The CDR3 region has the DNA TGCGCCAGCAGCCCCGCCGGGACTAGCGAATCCGGGGAGCTGTTTTTT. It specifies CASSPAGTSESGELFF.

The gene calls are TRBV7-9 and TRBJ1-2; tentative D call: TRBD1 (6 bases). From germline, CDR1 is SEHNR and CDR2 FQNEAQ (reference sequence). This CDR3 spans 15 amino acids. V lost 0 bases, J lost 4 bases, and 12 bases lay in between. This CDR3 is CASSLARGDLYGYTF. DNA of the CDR3: TGTGCCAGCAGCTTAGCCAGGGGTGACCTCTATGGCTACACCTTC. The full variable domain, completed using reference TRBV7-9 and TRBJ1-2, is DTGVSQNPRHKITKRGQNVTFRCDPISEHNRLYWYRQTLGQGPEFLTYFQNEAQLEKSRLLSDRFSAERPKGSFSTLEIQRTEQGDSAMYLCASSLARGDLYGYTFGSGTRLTVV.

This chain uses TRBV6-5 with TRBJ2-3; perhaps TRBD1 as D (5 bases). CDR1 and CDR2 from the germline V gene are MNHEY and SVGAGI. Trimming removed 4 bases from V and 2 bases from J, with 16 bases in between. The CDR3 runs to 16 residues. CDR3 coding DNA: TGTGCCAGCAGTTCCCTCCCTCTTGGGGCCACAGATACGCAGTATTTT. It is translated as CASSSLPLGATDTQYF.

CDR3 nucleotides: TGTGCCAGCAGCAAATACGGGAAGGAAGAGACCCAGTACTTC. Translated: CASSKYGKEETQYF. This sequence joins TRBV11-2 and TRBJ2-5; maybe TRBD2 (5 bases). CDR3 size: 14 residues. V was clipped by 5 bases and J by 3 bases, with 13 bases between them. The germline CDR1 and CDR2 sequences are SGHAT and FQNNGV. Full variable domain (missing parts from reference TRBV11-2 and TRBJ2-5): EAGVAQSPRYKIIEKRQSVAFWCNPISGHATLYWYQQILGQGPKLLIQFQNNGVVDDSQLPKDRFSAERLKGVDSTLKIQPAKLEDSAVYLCASSKYGKEETQYFGPGTRLLVL.

This clone came up once. The chain is built from TRBV6-2 or TRBV6-3 and TRBJ2-7, with D possibly TRBD2 on 6 matching bases. Germline V gives CDR1 MNHEY, CDR2 SVGEGT. The CDR3 runs 16 residues. Trimming took off 4 bases at V and 3 bases at J, with 19 bases between the two ends. The CDR3 DNA reads TGTGCCAGCAGTTCAAACCCCGGGACTGGAAACTACGAGCAGTACTTC. It encodes CASSSNPGTGNYEQYF.

The chain employs TRBV7-2 and TRBJ2-3; D call uncertain. The CDR3 loop spans 14 amino acids. Germline loops: CDR1 SGHTA, CDR2 FQGNSA. Trimming left V 6 bases short and J 5 bases short, with 15 bases between. CDR3 in amino acids: CASSRRGSRDTQYF. The CDR3 nucleotides read TGTGCCAGCAGTCGCAGAGGCTCCAGAGATACGCAGTATTTT.

The chain employs TRBV11-2 and TRBJ2-5, with 12 bases matching TRBD2. Germline loops: CDR1 SGHAT, CDR2 FQNNGV. The CDR3 has 15 residues. V shed 3 bases, J shed 4 bases, and the junction held 3 bases outside the gene matches. CDR3 bases: TGTGCCAGCAGCTTGACTAGCGGGAGTTCAGAGACCCAGTACTTC. Its protein product is CASSLTSGSSETQYF.

V gene TRBV18 combines with J gene TRBJ2-1; 7 positions match TRBD2. Per the germline V gene, CDR1 is KGHSH and CDR2 is LQKENI. V lost 3 bases and J lost 9; bases outside the gene matches: 14. The CDR3 is made up of 16 amino acids. The CDR3 nucleotides are TGTGCCAGCTCACCCGTGCTTCGCGGGAGAAGTACTGAGCAGTTCTTC. It codes for CASSPVLRGRSTEQFF.

This chain connects TRBV5-5 to TRBJ1-5, with 9 bases aligning to TRBD1. With V trimmed by 2 bases and J by 7 bases, 7 bases remained unmatched. This CDR3 region has 15 residues. The V gene's germline CDR1 is SGHKS and CDR2 YYEKEE (reference sequence). The CDR3 protein is CASSLGTGIGQPQHF. The CDR3 DNA reads TGTGCCAGCAGCTTAGGGACAGGGATTGGACAGCCCCAGCATTTT. The full variable domain, its missing parts supplied by reference TRBV5-5 and TRBJ1-5, is DAGVTQSPTHLIKTRGQQVTLRCSPISGHKSVSWYQQVLGQGPQFIFQYYEKEERGRGNFPDRFSARQFPNYSSELNVNALLLGDSALYLCASSLGTGIGQPQHFGDGTRLSIL.

CDR3: CASSLPGQDSYEQYF. DNA of the CDR3: TGTGCCAGCAGTTTACCGGGACAGGATTCCTACGAGCAGTACTTC. The chain employs TRBV5-4 and TRBJ2-7; TRBD1 agrees at 8 bases. The junction had 8 bases not matched to a gene; V was cut back by 5 bases and J by 1 base. The CDR3 totals 15 residues. The germline V gene encodes CDR1 SGHNT and CDR2 YYREEE (reference sequence).

The V call is TRBV5-1, the J call TRBJ2-2, with 14 bases matching TRBD2. V lost 4 bases, J lost 0 bases, and 8 bases stayed unmatched. The CDR3 contains 19 residues. The germline gives CDR1 SGHRS, CDR2 YFSETQ. The CDR3 loop is CASSHTGTSGGANTGELFF. The CDR3 nucleotides are TGCGCCAGCAGCCACACCGGGACTAGCGGGGGTGCGAACACCGGGGAGCTGTTTTTT.

The chain links TRBV3-1 (or the pseudogene TRBV3-2) to TRBJ2-5; 9 positions agree with TRBD2. Trimming cost V 3 bases and J 2 bases; bases outside gene matches: 7. The CDR3 consists of 16 residues. The germline gives CDR1 LGHDT, CDR2 YNNKEL (reference sequence). The DNA for the CDR3 is TGTGCCAGCAGCCAGAGATTTGCGGGGGGGCAAGAGACCCAGTACTTC. Translated: CASSQRFAGGQETQYF.

The chain combines TRBV3-1 (or the pseudogene TRBV3-2) with TRBJ2-7, with D maybe TRBD1 (5 bases). CDR3 length: 14 amino acids. Germline-derived CDR1 and CDR2 are LGHDT and YNNKEL (reference sequence). Trimming cost V 6 bases and J 0 bases, with 12 bases left between them. CDR3 nucleotide sequence: TGTGCCAGCAGTAGACAGAGGAGCTCCTACGAGCAGTACTTC. This translates into CASSRQRSSYEQYF.

This clone occurred a few times. The V and J genes are TRBV18 and TRBJ1-1; D is perhaps TRBD1 (6 bases). Germline V CDR1 and CDR2: KGHSH, LQKENI. Trimming cost V 3 bases and J 4 bases, with 12 bases left between them. The CDR3 has 14 residues. CDR3 coding DNA: TGTGCCAGCTCACCGCGACAGGCGGGCACTGAAGCTTTCTTT. Encoded protein: CASSPRQAGTEAFF.

The J gene is TRBJ1-1, the V gene TRBV2, with D tentatively TRBD1 (6 bases). Germline V gene data show CDR1 as SNHLY and CDR2 as FYNNEI. There are 14 residues in the CDR3. The germline V and J ends were trimmed by 6 bases and 5 bases, with 16 bases remaining between them. The CDR3 DNA follows: TGTGCCAGCAGCGGGTCGGGGGGGCAGACTGAAGCTTTCTTT. Protein sequence: CASSGSGGQTEAFF.